This T cell receptor (beta chain) is from a study of shared T cell receptors in the human thymus. The CDR3 contains 14 residues. Trimming cost V 2 bases and J 4 bases; bases outside gene matches: 5. The germline V gene has CDR1 SQVTM and CDR2 ANQGSEA. Sequencing used immunoSEQ multiplex PCR; TCRdb keeps in-frame clones, though not all of them. This sample has hundreds of thousands of clones, with about 90% found just once. These data were also reused for a study on human thymus T cells. From that report: Thymus tissue was removed during corrective cardiac surgery. Apparent bias marked the V and J gene usage of thymic and blood repertoires. As related research reported, thymic repertoires overlapped highly among unrelated individuals.

The source material was thymocytes. The chain links TRBV29-1 to TRBJ1-1, with TRBD1 matching over 9 bases. The TCR was taken from a boy less than two years old with a congenital heart defect. CDR3 coding DNA: TGCAGCGTTGAAACAGGGGGCTGGGGCACTGAAGCTTTCTTT. The encoded protein is CSVETGGWGTEAFF.